A selection of T cell receptor beta chains follows, all from one sample in a study of blood T cell repertoires in COVID-19. Assay used: immunoSEQ multiplex PCR; TCRdb lists only in-frame clones, some missing. The sample lists roughly 180,000 clones, more than 75% seen once, with roughly 8.6% in the top ten. The sample comprised peripheral blood. These receptors originate from a woman aged 50 to 60 with active or convalescent COVID-19. CDR3s include the opening cysteine and the closing phenylalanine or tryptophan. The order of the fields is clone size, V gene, D gene, J gene, CDR3 protein, CDR3 DNA. D genes are given only for firm matches. Some rows have no size entry. The others give once, few or many, or a class for an expanded clone.

abundance: -; v_gene: TRBV6-6; d_gene: TRBD1; j_gene: TRBJ2-1; CDR3aa: CASSPGTGQQFF; CDR3nt: TGTGCCAGCAGTCCCGGGACAGGGCAGCAGTTCTTC
abundance: -; v_gene: TRBV6-5; d_gene: TRBD1; j_gene: TRBJ2-7; CDR3aa: CASSRDRGVPLPTF; CDR3nt: TGTGCCAGCAGCAGGGACAGGGGAGTCCCCCTCCCCACTTTC
abundance: -; v_gene: TRBV7-9; d_gene: -; j_gene: TRBJ1-6; CDR3aa: CASSRVGARLGSSPLHF; CDR3nt: TGTGCCAGCAGCCGGGTGGGGGCACGGCTTGGAAGCTCACCCCTCCACTTT
abundance: -; v_gene: TRBV28; d_gene: -; j_gene: TRBJ2-3; CDR3aa: CASRAGRTDTQYF; CDR3nt: TGTGCCAGCAGAGCGGGCCGCACAGATACGCAGTATTTT
abundance: once; v_gene: TRBV7-2; d_gene: -; j_gene: TRBJ2-2; CDR3aa: CASSPRWGNRVGKTGELFF; CDR3nt: TGTGCCAGCAGCCCTCGTTGGGGGAACAGGGTGGGGAAAACCGGGGAGCTGTTTTTT
abundance: -; v_gene: TRBV30; d_gene: -; j_gene: TRBJ2-2; CDR3aa: CAWSGGQGVTGELFF; CDR3nt: TGTGCCTGGAGTGGGGGGCAAGGGGTCACCGGGGAGCTGTTTTTT
abundance: -; v_gene: TRBV16; d_gene: TRBD1; j_gene: TRBJ1-1; CDR3aa: CANTRDRGPTEAFF; CDR3nt: TGTGCCAATACCCGGGACAGGGGGCCCACTGAAGCTTTCTTT
abundance: -; v_gene: TRBV28; d_gene: -; j_gene: TRBJ1-3; CDR3aa: CASSAGFPSGNTIYF; CDR3nt: TGTGCCAGCAGTGCAGGGTTTCCGTCTGGAAACACCATATATTTT
abundance: -; v_gene: TRBV19; d_gene: -; j_gene: TRBJ1-5; CDR3aa: CASSIETGIGNQPQHF; CDR3nt: TGTGCCAGTAGTATAGAAACAGGGATTGGCAATCAGCCCCAGCATTTT
abundance: -; v_gene: TRBV12-3/TRBV12-4; d_gene: -; j_gene: TRBJ2-5; CDR3aa: CASSSSWETQYF; CDR3nt: TGTGCCAGCAGCTCAAGCTGGGAGACCCAGTACTTC